One sample yielded the 30 T cell receptor beta chains listed below, sequenced in a study of blood T cell repertoires in COVID-19. Generated by immunoSEQ multiplex PCR, the TCRdb table keeps only in-frame clones and is missing some. The repertoire has approximately 240,000 clones, about nine tenths of them found once; the top ten carry about 0.8%. The sequencing sample was made of peripheral blood. The receptors derive from a man aged 25-45 years with COVID-19, enrolled during active disease.

V and J are TRBV27 and TRBJ1-1, with D tentatively TRBD1 (6 bases). From germline, CDR1 is MNHEY and CDR2 SMNVEV (reference sequence). Trimming pared 5 bases from V and 0 bases from J, leaving 10 bases between. The CDR3 runs 14 residues. The CDR3 bases are TGTGCCAGCAGTACCGGACAGATGAACACTGAAGCTTTCTTT. Translated: CASSTGQMNTEAFF.

The chain employs TRBV6-5 and TRBJ2-5; the D gene is possibly TRBD1 (5 bases). The CDR3 runs 14 residues. From germline, CDR1 is MNHEY and CDR2 SVGAGI. Trimming removed 0 bases at V and 6 bases at J, with 11 bases between. This CDR3 is CASSYSQGVKTQYF. Here the CDR3 DNA reads TGTGCCAGCAGTTACTCCCAGGGCGTAAAGACCCAGTACTTC.

V is TRBV18 and J is TRBJ2-7; TRBD2 might be the D (7 bases). CDR1 KGHSH and CDR2 LQKENI come from the germline V gene. CDR3 length equals 13 residues. V was cut by 6 bases and J by 5 bases, with 14 bases left in between. CDR3 loop: CASSSGGGDEQYF. DNA of the CDR3: TGTGCCAGCTCCTCCGGCGGGGGCGACGAGCAGTACTTC.

This clone was recorded a few times. The rearrangement uses TRBV19 and TRBJ1-1; 7 nucleotides match TRBD1. In germline, CDR1 is LNHDA, CDR2 SQIVND (reference sequence). The J segment lost 0 bases and the V segment lost 3 bases, leaving 4 bases of the junction unmatched. This CDR3 has 15 residues. The CDR3 spells CASSIGTVMNTEAFF. The CDR3, as DNA: TGTGCCAGTAGTATCGGGACAGTCATGAACACTGAAGCTTTCTTT.

V usage is TRBV4-1 and J usage is TRBJ2-1, with 11 bases matching TRBD2. J lost 2 bases, V lost 3 bases, and 3 bases had no gene match. Germline lookup yields CDR1 MGHRA and CDR2 YSYEKL. The CDR3 covers 16 residues. In DNA, the CDR3 is TGCGCCAGCAGCCACTTAGCGGGGGGGCCCTACAATGAGCAGTTCTTC. Its protein product is CASSHLAGGPYNEQFF.

V is TRBV4-1 and J is TRBJ2-1; 11 bases are a match to TRBD2. This CDR3 has 20 residues. Germline trimming cut 0 bases from V and 0 bases from J; bases unmatched to any gene: 10. Germline V lookup: CDR1 MGHRA, CDR2 YSYEKL. The CDR3 nucleotides are TGCGCCAGCAGCCAAGAAGGCGGACTAGCGGGTCAGAGCTCCTACAATGAGCAGTTCTTC. As protein: CASSQEGGLAGQSSYNEQFF.

V and J are TRBV6-5 and TRBJ1-2; perhaps TRBD1 as D (5 bases). V lost 9 bases to trimming and J lost 8 bases, with 25 bases between them. The CDR3 has 15 residues. The germline CDR1 and CDR2 sequences are MNHEY and SVGAGI. Here the CDR3 reads CASLSAGQGGVGYTF. The CDR3 nucleotides read TGTGCCAGTCTTAGCGCAGGGCAGGGAGGGGTCGGCTACACCTTC.

J is TRBJ1-2 and V is TRBV25-1; the match to TRBD1 covers 9 bases. Germline V lookup: CDR1 MGHDK, CDR2 SYGVNS. The ends lost 2 bases at V and 1 base at J; junction bases unmatched: 5. The CDR3 length is 16 residues. CDR3 loop: CASSETWTGDNYGYTF. CDR3 nucleotides: TGTGCCAGCAGTGAAACCTGGACAGGGGATAACTATGGCTACACCTTC.

This clone has a handful of counts. This CDR3 is CASSEAEVRRGNYGYTF. The CDR3 DNA reads as TGTGCCAGCAGTGAAGCAGAGGTACGCAGGGGGAACTATGGCTACACCTTC. The chain employs TRBV6-1 and TRBJ1-2; 7 bases map to TRBD1. The CDR3 is made up of 17 amino acids. Looked up from germline, CDR1 is MNHNS and CDR2 is SASEGT. Trimming at V came to 0 bases and at J to 2 bases, leaving 9 bases not matched to a gene.

The chain links TRBV19 to TRBJ1-6, with a tentative D call TRBD1 (6 bases). The CDR3 consists of 14 residues. CDR1 is LNHDA, CDR2 SQIVND, per germline (reference sequence). Between the trimmed V and J ends, which lost 4 bases and 10 bases, there was a span of 14 bases. CDR3 sequence: CASSNGQLRSPLHF. The CDR3 nucleotides read TGTGCCAGTAGTAACGGACAGCTTAGGTCACCCCTCCACTTT.

V usage is TRBV6-5 and J usage is TRBJ1-1; D might be TRBD1 (6 bases). The length of the CDR3 is 12 residues. Per the germline V gene, CDR1 is MNHEY and CDR2 is SVGAGI. Trimming pared 6 bases from V and 3 bases from J, leaving 8 bases between. This CDR3 reads CASSQGYTEAFF. CDR3 DNA: TGTGCCAGCAGCCAGGGGTACACTGAAGCTTTCTTT.

V and J are TRBV19 and TRBJ1-1; D might be TRBD1 (6 bases). CDR3 length: 15 residues. V lost 8 bases, J lost 6 bases, and 22 bases lay in between. Germline values: CDR1 LNHDA, CDR2 SQIVND (reference sequence). The CDR3 spells CASCDRRNRKSEAFF. The CDR3 bases are TGTGCCAGTTGTGACAGGAGAAATCGGAAATCTGAAGCTTTCTTT.

The chain has TRBV5-1 and TRBJ1-1; a weak D match, TRBD1 (6 bases). V lost 0 bases, J lost 1 base, and 10 bases lay in between. Germline CDR1 and CDR2: SGHRS and YFSETQ. The CDR3 runs 15 residues. The CDR3 region has the DNA TGCGCCAGCAGCTTGGTCCAGGGGAGGAACACTGAAGCTTTCTTT. Translating it yields CASSLVQGRNTEAFF.

The chain is built from TRBV7-9 and TRBJ2-3, with 8 positions matching TRBD1. The V gene end was trimmed by 5 bases and the J gene end by 2 bases; junction bases not matched to a gene: 6. Germline V CDR1 and CDR2: SEHNR, FQNEAQ (reference sequence). The CDR3 is made up of 15 amino acids. The CDR3 loop is CASSPGTGYTDTQYF. The CDR3 region has the DNA TGTGCCAGCAGCCCCGGGACAGGATACACAGATACGCAGTATTTT.

The gene calls are TRBV7-9 and TRBJ1-2; D not resolved. V lost 6 bases, J lost 8 bases, and 19 bases lay in between. This CDR3 comprises 14 residues. Per the germline V gene, CDR1 is SEHNR and CDR2 is FQNEAQ (reference sequence). This CDR3 is CASRTEVEGGGYTF. In DNA, the CDR3 is TGTGCCAGCAGAACCGAGGTGGAGGGCGGCGGCTACACCTTC.

The J gene is TRBJ1-2, the V gene TRBV4-1, with a weak D call TRBD1 (6 bases). The V gene lost 0 bases and the J gene lost 7 bases, with 12 bases spanning the gap. The CDR3 is made up of 14 amino acids. Germline values: CDR1 MGHRA, CDR2 YSYEKL. CDR3 sequence (DNA): TGCGCCAGCAGCCAAGAGGTCGGGGGGGCTGGCTACACCTTC. This sequence encodes CASSQEVGGAGYTF.

The chain joins TRBV9 to TRBJ2-2; D is undetermined. With 0 bases removed from V and 4 bases from J, the gap between germline ends came to 4 bases. Germline CDR1 SGDLS, CDR2 YYNGEE. The CDR3 covers 13 residues. The chain's CDR3 is CASSVDGTGELFF. In nucleotides, the CDR3 is TGTGCCAGCAGCGTAGACGGCACCGGGGAGCTGTTTTTT.

This chain links TRBV5-1 with TRBJ1-1, with no clear D. The V gene's germline CDR1 is SGHRS and CDR2 YFSETQ. This CDR3 has 8 amino acids. The CDR3 protein is CPRRKAFF. The DNA of the CDR3 is TGCCCTCGCAGGAAAGCTTTCTTT.

The gene calls are TRBV5-4 and TRBJ2-3; 7 bases fit TRBD1. This CDR3 spans 16 amino acids. Germline V CDR1 and CDR2: SGHNT, YYREEE (reference sequence). The trim removed 0 bases at V and 1 base at J, leaving 5 bases unmatched. In DNA form, the CDR3 reads TGTGCCAGCAGCTTGGAAAGCACAGGGGGCACAGATACGCAGTATTTT. Its translation is CASSLESTGGTDTQYF.

V and J are TRBV6-5 and TRBJ1-6; 7 bases map to TRBD1. V gave up 7 bases and J gave up 7 bases; unmatched junction bases: 7. The germline CDR1 and CDR2 sequences are MNHEY and SVGAGI. The CDR3 runs 14 residues. This chain's CDR3 is CASNRQGWNSPLHF. Here the CDR3 DNA reads TGTGCCAGCAACCGACAGGGATGGAATTCACCCCTCCACTTT.

The chain joins TRBV12-5 to TRBJ1-1; tentatively, D is TRBD1 (6 bases). The CDR3 sequence is 14 residues long. The germline CDR1 and CDR2 sequences are LGHNT and FRNRAP. The V end lost 10 bases, the J end lost 0 bases, and 15 bases lay between the germline ends. As DNA, the CDR3 is TGTGCTACAAGGGGGACGATCATGAACACTGAAGCTTTCTTT. Its protein product is CATRGTIMNTEAFF.

The chain is built from TRBV6-5 and TRBJ2-5, with D unclear. Deletions cut 6 bases from V and 2 bases from J, with 13 bases between. The germline gives CDR1 MNHEY, CDR2 SVGAGI. The CDR3 has 14 residues. The CDR3 region is CASSPGVRQETQYF. CDR3 nucleotide sequence: TGTGCCAGCAGCCCCGGAGTTCGACAAGAGACCCAGTACTTC.

The CDR3 nucleotides are TGTGCCAGTAGTCCCCAGGATTATAGCAATCAGCCCCAGCATTTT. Its protein is CASSPQDYSNQPQHF. The V gene is TRBV19, the J gene TRBJ1-5; D remains ambiguous. The V gene lost 5 bases and the J gene lost 0 bases, with 11 bases spanning the gap. CDR1 and CDR2 from the germline V gene are LNHDA and SQIVND (reference sequence). CDR3 length equals 15 residues.

The chain couples TRBV11-3 to TRBJ1-1; D is possibly TRBD1 (6 bases). Germline V gives CDR1 SGHNT, CDR2 YENEEA. V lost 5 bases and J lost 1, with 8 bases in between. The CDR3 spans 13 residues. CDR3 in amino acids: CASSIQGNTEAFF. In nucleotides, the CDR3 is TGTGCCAGCAGCATACAGGGGAACACTGAAGCTTTCTTT.

The gene calls are TRBV19 and TRBJ2-4, with D possibly matching TRBD2 (6 bases). The CDR3 contains 14 residues. Germline CDR1 LNHDA, CDR2 SQIVND (reference sequence). V gave up 3 bases and J gave up 8 bases, with 14 bases separating them. The CDR3 DNA is TGTGCCAGTAGTATCGGGGGATTAGGGGACATTCAGTACTTC. Translation gives CASSIGGLGDIQYF.

The rearrangement links TRBV18 to TRBJ2-1, with TRBD2 matching 13 bases. This CDR3 is 18 amino acids long. J lost 0 bases, V lost 0 bases, and 2 bases had no gene match. The V gene's germline CDR1 is KGHSH and CDR2 LQKENI. CDR3: CASSPPGLAGSSYNEQFF. CDR3 DNA: TGTGCCAGCTCACCACCGGGACTAGCGGGGAGCTCCTACAATGAGCAGTTCTTC.

This chain uses TRBV5-1 with TRBJ1-2, with TRBD1 as a possible D gene (5 bases). The CDR3 is 14 amino acids. Trimming shortened V by 3 bases and J by 0 bases, and 9 bases separated the two germline ends. Germline V gene data show CDR1 as SGHRS and CDR2 as YFSETQ. The CDR3 here is CASSSDKPNYGYTF. The CDR3, as DNA: TGCGCCAGCAGCTCGGACAAGCCTAACTATGGCTACACCTTC.

The chain carries TRBV6-5 and TRBJ1-1; 10 bases map to TRBD1. This CDR3 has 15 residues. Germline V lookup: CDR1 MNHEY, CDR2 SVGAGI. J gave up 4 bases and V 6 bases, and 8 bases lay outside the gene matches. CDR3 sequence (DNA): TGTGCCAGCAGAACAGGACAGGGGGTGACCACTGAAGCTTTCTTT. It yields the protein CASRTGQGVTTEAFF.

The chain carries TRBV10-1 and TRBJ1-1; 10 nucleotides match TRBD1. V was clipped by 4 bases and J by 2 bases; unmatched bases: 4. Germline V CDR1 and CDR2: WNHNN, SYGVQD (reference sequence). This CDR3 region has 15 residues. In DNA form, the CDR3 reads TGCGCCAGCAGTGGCGGGACAGGGGTAAACACTGAAGCTTTCTTT. Translating gives CASSGGTGVNTEAFF.

The V gene is TRBV24-1, the J gene TRBJ1-1, with 7 nucleotides matching TRBD1. J was trimmed by 14 bases and V by 6 bases; bases with no gene match: 11. Germline CDR1 reads KGHDR; CDR2 reads SFDVKD. The CDR3 covers 12 residues. The CDR3 here is CATSTRDSRPFF. CDR3 DNA: TGTGCCACCAGTACACGGGACAGCCGTCCCTTCTTT.